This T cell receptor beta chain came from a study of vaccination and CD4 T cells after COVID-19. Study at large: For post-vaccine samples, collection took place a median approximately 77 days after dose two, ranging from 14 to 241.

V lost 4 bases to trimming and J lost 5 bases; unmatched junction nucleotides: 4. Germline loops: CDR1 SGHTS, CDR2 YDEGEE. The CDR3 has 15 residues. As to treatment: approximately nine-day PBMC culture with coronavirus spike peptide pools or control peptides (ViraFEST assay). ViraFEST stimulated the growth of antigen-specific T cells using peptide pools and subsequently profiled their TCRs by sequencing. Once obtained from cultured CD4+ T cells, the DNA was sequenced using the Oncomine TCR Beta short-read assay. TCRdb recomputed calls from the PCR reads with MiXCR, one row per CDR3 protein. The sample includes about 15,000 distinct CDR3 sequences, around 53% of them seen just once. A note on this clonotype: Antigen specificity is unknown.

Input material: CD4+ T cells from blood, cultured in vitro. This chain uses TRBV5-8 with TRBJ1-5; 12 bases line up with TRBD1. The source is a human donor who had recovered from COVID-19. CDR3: CASSGDRGLYQPQHF. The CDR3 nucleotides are TGTGCCAGCAGCGGGGACAGGGGGCTATATCAGCCCCAGCATTTT.